Following are 4 T cell receptor beta chains from one sample sequenced in a study of cytotoxic CD8 clonotypes in ibrutinib-treated CLL. The assay was immunoSEQ multiplex PCR, and TCRdb's table has in-frame clones only and misses some. The profile shows fewer than 300,000 clones, 76% of them singletons. The input for sequencing was PBMCs, taken at disease progression, from a patient treated with ibrutinib. These receptor sequences come from a human donor with chronic lymphocytic leukemia.

V and J are TRBV18 and TRBJ1-1; 7 positions agree with TRBD1. CDR1 KGHSH and CDR2 LQKENI come from the germline V gene. The length of the CDR3 is 16 residues. The V gene end was trimmed by 4 bases and the J gene end by 3 bases; junction bases not matched to a gene: 11. CDR3: CASSLTRQGVDTEAFF. DNA for the CDR3: TGTGCCAGCTCACTTACTAGGCAGGGGGTCGACACTGAAGCTTTCTTT.

The rearrangement uses TRBV28 and TRBJ2-7; 7 nucleotides line up with TRBD2. The junction had 7 bases not matched to a gene; V was cut back by 5 bases and J by 3 bases. The CDR3 runs 14 residues. Germline V gene data show CDR1 as MDHEN and CDR2 as SYDVKM. CDR3 protein: CASSNQGLLYEQYF. Here the CDR3 DNA reads TGTGCCAGCAGTAATCAGGGACTACTCTACGAGCAGTACTTC.

This clone was seen only a few times. This chain links TRBV5-6 with TRBJ2-2; D possibly matches TRBD1 or TRBD2 (5 bases each). Germline CDR1 SGHDT, CDR2 YYEEEE. V dropped 3 bases and J dropped 1 base, with 7 bases sitting between them. The CDR3 totals 14 residues. The CDR3 region is CASSWDGNTGELFF. CDR3 nucleotide sequence: TGTGCCAGCAGCTGGGACGGGAACACCGGGGAGCTGTTTTTT. Complete variable domain (other parts from reference TRBV5-6 and TRBJ2-2): DAGVTQSPTHLIKTRGQQVTLRCSPKSGHDTVSWYQQALGQGPQFIFQYYEEEERQRGNFPDRFSGHQFPNYSSELNVNALLLGDSALYLCASSWDGNTGELFFGEGSRLTVL.

The chain carries TRBV15 and TRBJ1-2; a possible D gene is TRBD1 (6 bases). The CDR3 is 15 amino acids. V gave up 1 base and J gave up 0 bases, with 9 bases separating them. The germline CDR1 and CDR2 sequences are LNHNV and YYDKDF (reference sequence). The CDR3 sequence is CATSRAGAPNYGYTF. The CDR3 nucleotides read TGTGCCACCAGCAGAGCAGGGGCTCCTAACTATGGCTACACCTTC.